This T cell receptor (beta chain) originates from a study of early T cells in non-severe SARS-CoV-2 infection. Study at large: Bulk RNA isolated from unsorted whole blood underwent sequencing; chains were not paired. Study-level findings and limits: VDJdb matching, biased toward anti-spike CD8 responses, missed private and CD4 specificities.

This CDR3 has 15 amino acids. The V and J ends lost 2 bases and 2 bases respectively, with 12 bases between them. As to this clonotype: Its antigen is as yet unknown.

The library protocol tagged individual cDNA molecules with unique molecular identifiers. TCRdb reanalysed the 5' RACE reads using MiXCR and keeps one entry per CDR3 protein. There are 60,000 to 65,000 distinct CDR3 sequences in the sample; about 10% occur only once, and around an eighth lies in the top ten. The V gene is TRBV12-3 or TRBV12-4, the J gene TRBJ2-5; D gene ambiguous. This TCR was recovered from an adult who was a healthcare worker with PCR-confirmed SARS-CoV-2 infection or an uninfected control (not recorded which). This specimen consisted of whole blood, obtained at baseline. Here the CDR3 reads CASSLIAGSQETQYF. CDR3 nucleotide sequence: TGTGCCAGCAGTTTAATTGCAGGCTCTCAAGAGACCCAGTACTTC.